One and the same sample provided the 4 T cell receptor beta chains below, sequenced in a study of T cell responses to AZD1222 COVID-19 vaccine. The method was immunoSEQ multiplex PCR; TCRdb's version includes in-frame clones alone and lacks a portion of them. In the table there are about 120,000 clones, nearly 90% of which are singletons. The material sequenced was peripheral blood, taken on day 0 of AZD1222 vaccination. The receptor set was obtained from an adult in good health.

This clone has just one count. The CDR3 here is CASSSTGGIWSDTF. Written as DNA, the CDR3 is TGTGCCAGTAGTAGCACAGGGGGAATCTGGTCGGACACCTTC. V is TRBV19 and J is TRBJ1-2; 8 positions agree with TRBD1. Germline V gives CDR1 LNHDA, CDR2 SQIVND (reference sequence). The CDR3 is made up of 14 amino acids. V dropped 4 bases and J dropped 12; count of bases not matched to a gene: 13.

CDR3 loop: CSAPPGETQYF. The CDR3 DNA is TGCAGTGCCCCCCCCGGGGAGACCCAGTACTTC. This chain links TRBV20-1 with TRBJ2-5; D remains unclear. Per germline, CDR1 DFQATT and CDR2 SNEGSKA (reference sequence). With 6 bases removed from V and 5 bases from J, the gap between germline ends came to 10 bases. The CDR3 extends over 11 amino acids.

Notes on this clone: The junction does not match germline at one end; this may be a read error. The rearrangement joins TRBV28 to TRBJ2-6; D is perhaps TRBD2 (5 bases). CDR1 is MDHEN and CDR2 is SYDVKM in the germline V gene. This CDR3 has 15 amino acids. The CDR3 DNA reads TGTGCCAGCACTTTACGGGACTCTGGGGCCAACGTCCTGACTTTC. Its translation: CASTLRDSGANVLTF.

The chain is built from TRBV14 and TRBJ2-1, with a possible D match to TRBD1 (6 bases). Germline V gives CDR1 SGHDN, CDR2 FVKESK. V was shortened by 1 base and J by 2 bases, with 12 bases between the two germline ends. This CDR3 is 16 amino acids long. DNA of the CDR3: TGTGCCAGCAGCCAAGGTCCAGGGGTGCCCTACAATGAGCAGTTCTTC. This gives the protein CASSQGPGVPYNEQFF.